The 3 T cell receptor beta chains reported below all come from one sample, sequenced in a study of T cell responses to AZD1222 COVID-19 vaccine. Clones were sequenced by immunoSEQ multiplex PCR, and TCRdb holds only the in-frame ones, with some missing. The table shows about 150,000 clones, with over 75% occurring only once. The source was peripheral blood, collected on day 0 of AZD1222 vaccination. The receptors were sampled from an adult in good health.

The chain links TRBV5-5 to TRBJ1-2; D is uncertain. Germline-derived CDR1 and CDR2 are SGHKS and YYEKEE (reference sequence). The CDR3 runs to 15 residues. Trimming stripped 0 bases from V and 0 bases from J, with 9 bases between. The CDR3 nucleotides read TGTGCCAGCAGCTTGGAGGGCAGTTCTAACTATGGCTACACCTTC. Amino acids: CASSLEGSSNYGYTF.

V usage is TRBV15 and J usage is TRBJ2-1; possibly TRBD1 for D (5 bases). From germline, CDR1 is LNHNV and CDR2 YYDKDF (reference sequence). The ends were cut back, 9 bases at V and 8 bases at J, with 11 bases in the middle. CDR3 size: 11 residues. CDR3 in amino acids: CATGVRDEQFF. DNA for the CDR3: TGTGCCACAGGGGTCCGCGATGAGCAGTTCTTC.

V is TRBV28 and J is TRBJ2-1; tentative D call: TRBD2 (5 bases). V shed 1 base and J shed 0 bases, with 13 bases lying between them. Germline CDR1 reads MDHEN; CDR2 reads SYDVKM. There are 17 residues in the CDR3. In nucleotides, the CDR3 is TGTGCCAGCAGTTTATTTCGTCCGGGGAGCTCCTACAATGAGCAGTTCTTC. It codes for CASSLFRPGSSYNEQFF.